This entry is about one T cell receptor (beta chain). What it recognizes is unknown. Time point reported: patch test 2, 6 weeks after DPC sensitization. Treatment described: therapeutic diphenylcyclopropenone sensitization with weekly scalp DPC. Each cDNA molecule in the library carried unique molecular identifiers. MiXCR was run by TCRdb on the RACE reads, yielding one entry per CDR3 protein. The table records about 100,000 distinct CDR3 sequences, over 9.5% of them present only once. These data come from a study of human T cells and chemical hapten exposure. Overall study context: Upper back patch tests used 0.01% DPC, scored after 6 days. The patients, most of them female, presented with alopecia areata, totalis or universalis.

CDR1 MDHEN and CDR2 SYDVKM come from the germline V gene. The CDR3 spans 14 residues. V lost 3 bases to trimming and J lost 4 bases, with 12 bases between them. Findings of the study overall: Healthy people's immune response may differ from that of the donors, who had alopecia.

The J gene is TRBJ2-5, the V gene TRBV28; D unclear. Specimen: whole blood, collected in connection with sensitization to the hapten diphenylcyclopropenone (DPC). This TCR was recovered from a woman in her thirties or forties with alopecia areata. Some clones in this sample may be carry-over from other donors' samples. CDR3 loop: CASSLPPRRETQYF. CDR3 bases: TGTGCCAGCAGTTTGCCCCCCCGGAGAGAGACCCAGTACTTC.